The 8 T cell receptor beta chains presented below share a single source sample, sequenced in a study of post-analysis software for immune sequencing data. The study, taken as a whole, reports: Patients had higher frequencies than controls of roughly 5 TRBV segments, including TRBV5-6, TRBV5-1 and TRBV20-1.

Presence of unique molecular identifiers characterized the TCR beta cDNA libraries. TCRdb re-derived calls from the PCR reads in MiXCR, one entry per CDR3 protein. The sample consists of about half a million distinct CDR3 sequences, about a third of them appearing once. Their target antigens are unknown. Sequencing used blood. The receptors were gathered from a girl aged 2-17 years with multiple sclerosis.

This clonotype was observed a few times. The rearrangement joins TRBV7-2 to TRBJ2-4, with 12 bases aligning to TRBD2. The CDR3 runs 16 residues. Per the germline V gene, CDR1 is SGHTA and CDR2 is FQGNSA. J gave up 0 bases and V 8 bases, and 5 bases lay outside the gene matches. The CDR3 reads CASLAGGNLAKNIQYF. The CDR3 coding sequence is TGTGCCAGCCTAGCGGGGGGGAACCTAGCCAAAAACATTCAGTACTTC.

The rearrangement joins TRBV5-1 to TRBJ2-2; 7 nucleotides align to TRBD2. CDR3 length equals 14 residues. Germline V lookup: CDR1 SGHRS, CDR2 YFSETQ. V gave up 4 bases and J gave up 4 bases; unmatched junction bases: 4. Here the CDR3 reads CASSMGGLTGELFF. CDR3 in DNA: TGCGCCAGCAGCATGGGAGGGCTCACCGGGGAGCTGTTTTTT.

This clonotype was counted once. The genes are TRBV5-1 and TRBJ2-1, with D possibly called TRBD1 or TRBD2 (6 bases each). CDR1 is SGHRS, CDR2 YFSETQ, per germline. The CDR3 is 16 amino acids. Trimming took 4 bases from V and 10 from J, leaving 24 bases between them. DNA of the CDR3: TGCGCCAGCAGCGAGCAGAGACGACAGGCGGGGAACGAGCAGTTCTTC. Translation: CASSEQRRQAGNEQFF.

The V and J genes are TRBV7-7 and TRBJ2-3; D unresolved. The CDR3 totals 12 residues. CDR1 is SSHAT, CDR2 FNYEAQ, per germline (reference sequence). The V and J ends lost 6 bases and 2 bases respectively, with 6 bases between them. The CDR3 sequence is CASRPLTDTQYF. CDR3 DNA: TGTGCCAGCAGACCACTCACAGATACGCAGTATTTT.

Note on this clonotype: The junction departs from germline at one end; a sequencing error may be responsible. This chain links TRBV7-7 with TRBJ2-1, with TRBD2 matching 10 bases. The CDR3 covers 15 residues. Germline V CDR1 and CDR2: SSHAT, FNYEAQ (reference sequence). DNA for the CDR3: TGTGCTAGCAGCTTAAGGCTAGCGGGGGTTGATGAGCAGTTCTTC. Translated: CASSLRLAGVDEQFF. The whole variable domain, filled in from reference TRBV7-7 and TRBJ2-1, reads GAGVSQSPRYKVTKRGQDVTLRCDPISSHATLYWYQQALGQGPEFLTYFNYEAQPDKSGLPSDRFSAERPEGSISTLTIQRTEQRDSAMYRCASSLRLAGVDEQFFGPGTRLTVL.

The chain combines TRBV25-1 with TRBJ1-1, with D perhaps matching TRBD1 (5 bases). Between the trimmed V and J ends, which lost 7 bases and 6 bases, there was a span of 15 bases. The germline V gene has CDR1 MGHDK and CDR2 SYGVNS. CDR3 length: 13 residues. CDR3 sequence (DNA): TGTGCCAGCAAAGGGCAGGGAGGGGCTGAAGCTTTCTTT. Its translation: CASKGQGGAEAFF. The full variable domain, completed using reference TRBV25-1 and TRBJ1-1, is EADIYQTPRYLVIGTGKKITLECSQTMGHDKMYWYQQDPGMELHLIHYSYGVNSTEKGDLSSESTVSRIRTEHFPLTLESARPSHTSQYLCASKGQGGAEAFFGQGTRLTVV.

The chain links TRBV6-5 to TRBJ1-5, with 7 bases aligning to TRBD1. J lost 7 bases, V lost 5 bases, and 8 bases had no gene match. Germline lookup yields CDR1 MNHEY and CDR2 SVGAGI. This CDR3 contains 14 residues. The CDR3, as DNA: TGTGCCAGCAGTGTACAGGGGTGGGAGCAGCCCCAGCATTTT. This gives the protein CASSVQGWEQPQHF.

This chain connects TRBV7-2 to TRBJ2-5, with D perhaps matching TRBD2 (5 bases). Germline CDR1 is SGHTA and CDR2 is FQGNSA. The CDR3 is 15 residues long. Trimming cost V 2 bases and J 4 bases, with 14 bases left between them. The CDR3 loop is CASSLSVARRETQYF. The CDR3 DNA follows: TGTGCCAGCAGCTTATCAGTAGCGCGCCGAGAGACCCAGTACTTC. Variable domain in full (rest from reference TRBV7-2 and TRBJ2-5): GAGVSQSPSNKVTEKGKDVELRCDPISGHTALYWYRQSLGQGLEFLIYFQGNSAPDKSGLPSDRFSAERTGGSVSTLTIQRTQQEDSAVYLCASSLSVARRETQYFGPGTRLLVL.